This T cell receptor (beta chain) was sequenced for a study of low-dose radiotherapy and immunotherapy resistance in tumors. In its sample, this clonotype was seen many times. This CDR3 comprises 13 residues. CDR1 ENHRY and CDR2 SYGVKD come from the germline V gene. V was cut by 6 bases and J by 0 bases, with 8 bases left in between. Primers targeting TRAV and TRBV primed first-strand cDNA, covering alpha and beta chains. Amplification of TCRs used a constant-region primer and V-primer adapter for around 19 PCR cycles. Each CDR3 protein gets one entry after TCRdb re-called the reads with MiXCR. The table lists 35,000 to 45,000 distinct CDR3 sequences, around a quarter of them singletons. This sample's time point: after trial treatment. Treatment described: LDRT plus nivolumab, ipilimumab, low-dose cyclophosphamide and aspirin (RACIN trial).

This sequence originates from a male donor with prostate cancer. Sequenced here: PBMCs, sampled after low-dose radiotherapy plus immunotherapy. The chain couples TRBV10-3 to TRBJ2-5; D not resolved. CDR3 sequence: CAIRKVDQETQYF. Here the CDR3 DNA reads TGTGCCATCAGGAAGGTGGACCAAGAGACCCAGTACTTC.